This TCR beta chain was sequenced for a study of cytomegalovirus exposure and HLA in healthy donors. With respect to this clone: Its antigen is unidentified.

Primers for the PCR totalled 60 Vbeta and 13 Jbeta. Only in-frame clones appear in the TCRdb table, and some are missing; sequencing was by immunoSEQ multiplex PCR. The data show over 130,000 clones, approximately 80% seen once. General study results and limits: It was 150 to 200 TCR beta chains that were listed as cytomegalovirus-associated. When a later analysis was performed, an Asian-associated ancestry cluster reportedly had fewer N-insertions than the roughly 700-donor mean. As a later analysis showed, a missense DCLRE1C variant was linked to trimming of TCR beta V- and J-genes. Later examination showed HLA-associated TCR beta chains had greater clonal expansion than equally common others.

The sample comprised PBMCs. The sequence was obtained from a man under 40 in good health and CMV-seropositive.

The CDR3 DNA follows: TGTGCCACCAGCAGGGACAGGGGAAATGAGCAGTTCTTC. This encodes CATSRDRGNEQFF. The chain combines TRBV15 with TRBJ2-1; 9 bases agree with TRBD1. CDR3 size: 13 residues. The V gene end was trimmed by 3 bases and the J gene end by 7 bases; junction bases not matched to a gene: 1. Germline V gene sequence: CDR1 LNHNV, CDR2 YYDKDF (reference sequence).